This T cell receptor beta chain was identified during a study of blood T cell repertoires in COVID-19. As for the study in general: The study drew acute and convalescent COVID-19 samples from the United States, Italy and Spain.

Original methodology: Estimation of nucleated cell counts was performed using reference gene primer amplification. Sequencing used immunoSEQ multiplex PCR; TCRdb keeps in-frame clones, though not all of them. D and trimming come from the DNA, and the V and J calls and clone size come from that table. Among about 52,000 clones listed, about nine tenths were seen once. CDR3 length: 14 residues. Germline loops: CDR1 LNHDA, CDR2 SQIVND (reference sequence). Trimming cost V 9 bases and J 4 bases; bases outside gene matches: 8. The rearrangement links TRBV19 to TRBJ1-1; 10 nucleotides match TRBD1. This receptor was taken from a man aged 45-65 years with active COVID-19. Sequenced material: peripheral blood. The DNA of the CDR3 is TGTGCCAGCAAAGGGACAGGGGATGCCACTGAAGCTTTCTTT. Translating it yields CASKGTGDATEAFF.